Sequencing of this T cell receptor beta chain was carried out in a study of PD-L1 blockade in urothelial cancer (dated by TCRdb to the late 2010s). General notes on the study: All patients started therapy in about 2014 and received atezolizumab 1,200 mg intravenously every 3 weeks. About nine tenths of the roughly 29 patients were identified as males with urothelial cancer of bladder origin, and a prior smoking history was reported by 18 of 29 patients. An ECOG performance status of 0 or 1 was recorded for the patients, and 0 to 3 prior chemotherapy regimens had been received by the patients. Blood samples were analyzed at 3 weeks after treatment start (second dose) and at 6 weeks after treatment start. Blood samples yielded a median of about 150,000 T cells and approximately 83,000 unique TCRs, with median clonality approximately 0.08. Somatic, immune and clinical correlates of response to PD-L1 blockade with atezolizumab in urothelial cancer were the focus of an exploratory multi-omic analysis. Pretreatment tumor samples, along with matched peripheral blood collected serially before and after atezolizumab treatment, underwent TCR sequencing. Durable clinical benefit was defined as a progression-free survival longer than 6 months, and TCR features were additionally tested against progression-free survival and overall survival. In the same patients, whole exome sequencing and RNA sequencing of pretreatment tumors were performed in addition to TCR sequencing. Under 10 patients reached durable clinical benefit, while about 20 patients did not. Pretreatment blood TCR-seq was available for about 30 patients, at least one posttreatment blood collection was obtained for about 24 patients, and tumor TCR-seq was available for about 24 patients.

Findings and caveats that apply to the study as a whole: Small sample size (n of about 30) and many exploratory analyses mean the results are intended to be hypothesis-generating. Improved progression-free and overall survival was found to be associated with pretreatment peripheral blood TCR clonality below the median. Among patients with durable benefit, tumor-associated TCR clones showed greater expansion in peripheral blood 3 weeks after treatment started (n ≈ 22, p = 0.022).

A note on this clone: The clone's antigen remains unknown. Qualities for individual bases were not recorded, and no much larger clone is one base off.

The CDR3 numbers 17 residues from cysteine through phenylalanine. Just CDR3 DNA is preserved here, 51 bases in frame from base 1. V loses 6 bases, J loses 2 bases, and the germline ends lie 22 bases apart. The germline V gene (reference sequence) sets CDR1 to LNHDA and CDR2 to SQIVND. According to the study, the label for this sample's time point signals: pretreatment peripheral blood. The cohort comprised 25 to 30 patients with locally advanced or metastatic urothelial carcinoma treated at Memorial Sloan Kettering on a trial protocol. Peripheral blood mononuclear cells were collected pretreatment and during treatment, with between 1 and 8 total time points obtained per patient. The Qiagen DNeasy Blood extraction kit was used to purify genomic DNA from total PBMCs and from tumor samples. PBMCs were collected pretreatment and during treatment, and were isolated and stored as previously described. Each PCR received spiked-in synthetic TCR analog templates so that absolute template abundance could be estimated from read counts. The immunoSEQ assay used bias-controlled V and J gene primers to amplify TCRbeta CDR3 regions from genomic DNA. Sequencing of rearranged TCRbeta segments was done at approximately 20X coverage. The authors processed their data as follows. Clustering was used to correct sequencing errors, and CDR3s were annotated against IMGT to assign V, D and J genes. Out-of-frame and stop-codon sequences were excluded, and only productive TCRbeta rearrangements were used in downstream analyses. Clonality was computed as one minus Shannon entropy normalized by the log of the number of unique productive sequences. Fisher's exact test with Benjamini-Hochberg correction, using a cutoff of adjusted p below 0.01, was how clones that differed between time points or between blood and tumor were identified. Imported from immuneACCESS, the table was reduced by TCRdb to in-frame sequences with V and J called. These copies leave out some clones; in studies compared against another copy, an unresolved V gene accounts for under half, and the cause of the remainder is not known. V and J calls and clone size follow that table, whereas D and trimming were derived from the DNA. In this sample the table shows roughly 130,000 clones, roughly 83% of which occur a single time. Around 3.2% of the sample belongs to the ten largest clones.

The V and J genes are TRBV19 and TRBJ1-2; no D gene can be assigned with confidence. The source was PBMCs, collected around atezolizumab (anti-PD-L1) treatment. The clonotype comes from a man aged 50 or older with urothelial cancer. Here is the DNA: TGTGCCAGTAGCCCAGCTGGCGCGGGAAGAGTCAACTATGGCTACACCTTC. It specifies CASSPAGAGRVNYGYTF.